This T cell receptor beta chain was observed in a study of OX40 agonist ivuxolimab in advanced cancers. In the study overall: The dose of intravenous ivuxolimab that patients received every 2 weeks ranged from 0.01 to 10 mg/kg.

Method: immunoSEQ multiplex PCR; TCRdb's copy keeps in-frame clones and lacks some. Of tens of thousands of clones listed, approximately 91% were seen once; the top ten hold 0.33%. About this clone: The target antigen is unknown.

Study-wide findings and caveats: Clonal expansion was seen in CD4+ and CD8+ blood T cells by week 6 at 0.1 to 3.0 mg/kg. No antigen was identified for the clonally expanded peripheral T cells.

The input for sequencing was CD4+ or CD8+ T cells sorted from blood, taken in a trial of the OX40 agonist ivuxolimab. This receptor was identified in an adult with an advanced solid tumor such as melanoma, head and neck, liver or kidney cancer.

The CDR3 nucleotides read TGTGCCAGCACCCTACAATTCACAGGCTCCAATCAGCCCCAGCATTTT. Translated, it gives CASTLQFTGSNQPQHF. The chain uses TRBV28 and TRBJ1-5, with D maybe TRBD1 (5 bases). This CDR3 has 16 residues. With 7 bases removed from V and 3 bases from J, the gap between germline ends came to 19 bases. From germline, CDR1 is MDHEN and CDR2 SYDVKM.